This T cell receptor (beta chain) came from a study of T cells in Graves' hyperthyroidism and ophthalmopathy. Study-wide findings and caveats: The model predicted ophthalmopathy a median around 6.5 months before onset.

The table lists this clonotype with many counts. The antigen is undetermined. What was amplified from RNA transcripts were TCR beta CDR3 regions. HTBI primers were employed in a first-round RT-PCR of the TCR CDR3. TCRdb re-called the multiplex PCR reads with MiXCR, one entry per CDR3 protein. The table shows fewer than 800,000 distinct CDR3 sequences, with 16% occurring only once. Absence of ophthalmopathy progression within 18 months defined stable Graves' hyperthyroidism. The J segment lost 0 bases and the V segment lost 4 bases, leaving 6 bases of the junction unmatched. The CDR3 consists of 16 residues. Per germline, CDR1 DFQATT and CDR2 SNEGSKA (reference sequence).

The chain has TRBV20-1 and TRBJ2-4, with TRBD2 matching 10 bases. Sequencing was carried out using blood. The clonotype comes from a man aged 18 to 30 with Graves' hyperthyroidism. CDR3 in DNA: TGCAGTGCTAATACTAGCGGGACTTTAGCCAAAAACATTCAGTACTTC. Protein sequence: CSANTSGTLAKNIQYF.